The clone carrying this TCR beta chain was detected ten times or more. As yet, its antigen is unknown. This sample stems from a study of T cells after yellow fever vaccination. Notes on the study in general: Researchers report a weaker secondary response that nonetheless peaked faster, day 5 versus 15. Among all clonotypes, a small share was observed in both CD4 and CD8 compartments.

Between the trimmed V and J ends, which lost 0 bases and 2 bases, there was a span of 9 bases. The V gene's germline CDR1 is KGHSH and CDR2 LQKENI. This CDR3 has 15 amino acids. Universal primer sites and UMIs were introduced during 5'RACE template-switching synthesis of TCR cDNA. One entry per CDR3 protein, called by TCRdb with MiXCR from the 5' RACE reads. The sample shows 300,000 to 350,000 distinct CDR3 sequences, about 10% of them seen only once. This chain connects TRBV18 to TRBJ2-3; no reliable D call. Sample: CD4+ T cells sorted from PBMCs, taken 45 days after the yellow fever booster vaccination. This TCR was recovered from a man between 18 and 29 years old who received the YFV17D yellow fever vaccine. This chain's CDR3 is CASSPPGSATDTQYF. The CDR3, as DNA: TGTGCCAGCTCACCACCGGGATCGGCCACAGATACGCAGTATTTT.